The clone carrying this T cell receptor (beta chain) showed up just a few times. Its specificity is not known. The data were obtained in a study of CD8+ T cells in alopecia areata. General study findings and limits: Lesional scalp, notably in alopecia totalis/universalis, had clonality above that of normal scalp.

In each case, RNA was isolated and then reverse transcribed into cDNA as the sequencing template. TCRdb keeps only in-frame clones here, not all; method: immunoSEQ multiplex PCR. This sample carries approximately 210,000 clones, about three fifths of them seen once, and the ten largest clones take 4% to 4.5%. Treatment described: oral pan-JAK inhibitor, 5-10 mg twice daily. Sequenced here: CD4+ T cells sorted from blood, sampled at week 4, from a patient treated with tofacitinib. The sequence derives from a human donor with alopecia areata.

The CDR3 protein is CASSPGTSLADTQYF. For the CDR3, the DNA is TGTGCCAGCAGTCCTGGGACTAGCTTGGCAGATACGCAGTATTTT. The chain joins TRBV6-5 to TRBJ2-3, with TRBD2 matching 9 bases. With 5 bases clipped from V and 4 bases from J, the junction kept 7 bases outside the gene matches. Germline V gives CDR1 MNHEY, CDR2 SVGAGI. This CDR3 spans 15 amino acids.